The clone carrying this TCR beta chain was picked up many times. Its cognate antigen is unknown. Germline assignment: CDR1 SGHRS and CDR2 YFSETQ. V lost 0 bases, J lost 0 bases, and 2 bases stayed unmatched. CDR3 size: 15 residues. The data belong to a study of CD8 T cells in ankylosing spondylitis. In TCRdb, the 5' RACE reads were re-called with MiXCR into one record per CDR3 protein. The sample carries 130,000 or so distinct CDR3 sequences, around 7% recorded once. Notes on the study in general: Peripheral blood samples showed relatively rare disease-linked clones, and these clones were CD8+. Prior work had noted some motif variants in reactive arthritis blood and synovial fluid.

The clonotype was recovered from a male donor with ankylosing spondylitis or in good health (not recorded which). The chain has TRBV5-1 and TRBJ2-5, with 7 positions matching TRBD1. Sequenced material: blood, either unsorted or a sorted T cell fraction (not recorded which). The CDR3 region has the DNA TGCGCCAGCAGCTTGGCTGGGACAGACCAAGAGACCCAGTACTTC. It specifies CASSLAGTDQETQYF. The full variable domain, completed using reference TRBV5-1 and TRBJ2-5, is KAGVTQTPRYLIKTRGQQVTLSCSPISGHRSVSWYQQTPGQGLQFLFEYFSETQRNKGNFPGRFSGRQFSNSRSEMNVSTLELGDSALYLCASSLAGTDQETQYFGPGTRLLVL.